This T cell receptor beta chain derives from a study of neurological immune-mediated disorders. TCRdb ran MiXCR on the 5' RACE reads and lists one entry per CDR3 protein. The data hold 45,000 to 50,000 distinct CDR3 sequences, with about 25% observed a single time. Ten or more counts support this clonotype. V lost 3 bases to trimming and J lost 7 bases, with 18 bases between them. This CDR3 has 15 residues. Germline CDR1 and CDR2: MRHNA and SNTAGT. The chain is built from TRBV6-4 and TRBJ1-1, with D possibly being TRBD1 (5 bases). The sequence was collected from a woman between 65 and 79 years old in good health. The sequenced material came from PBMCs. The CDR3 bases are TGTGCCAGCAGTGATTCCCAGGACACTTCCCATGAAGCTTTCTTT. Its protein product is CASSDSQDTSHEAFF.